These T cell receptor beta chains were read from a single sample in a study of technical replicates of blood from a few donors. Sequencing used immunoSEQ multiplex PCR; TCRdb keeps in-frame clones, though not all of them. This sample carries 65,000 to 90,000 clones, 90% to 95% of them seen once, and the ten largest clones take 0.2% to 0.25%. What was sequenced was T cells isolated from PBMCs. These receptors were taken from a human donor in good health. Each CDR3 is given with its conserved first and last residue. D genes are given only for firm matches. Expanded clones get a size class; other rows say once, few or many, or leave the size out.

d_call: TRBD1
clone_size: .
v_call: TRBV11-3
j_call: TRBJ2-7
cdr3_nt: TGTGCCAGCAGCCCGCAAGGACAGGGGGCTCAATACGAGCAGTACTTC
cdr3_aa: CASSPQGQGAQYEQYF

d_call: .
clone_size: .
v_call: TRBV2
j_call: TRBJ2-7
cdr3_nt: TGTGCCAGCATTCGGGGGGCTCCGAACTACGAGCAGTACTTC
cdr3_aa: CASIRGAPNYEQYF

d_call: .
clone_size: .
v_call: TRBV5-4
j_call: TRBJ2-2
cdr3_nt: TGTGCCAGCAGCTTGGAAGGGGCTGGGACCGGGGAGCTGTTTTTT
cdr3_aa: CASSLEGAGTGELFF

d_call: .
clone_size: .
v_call: TRBV28
j_call: TRBJ1-5
cdr3_nt: TGTGCCAGCAGTTTAGTCCCCCAAGGTAGGATCTACGGAGGGCCCCAGCATTTT
cdr3_aa: CASSLVPQGRIYGGPQHF

d_call: .
clone_size: .
v_call: TRBV7-9
j_call: TRBJ1-5
cdr3_nt: TGTGCCAGCAGCTTAGGGCCCCAGATCCAGCCCCAGCATTTT
cdr3_aa: CASSLGPQIQPQHF

d_call: TRBD1
clone_size: .
v_call: TRBV6-1
j_call: TRBJ2-7
cdr3_nt: TGTGCCAGCAGTGAACCCGGGACAGGGGGCCGCGAGCAGTACTTC
cdr3_aa: CASSEPGTGGREQYF

d_call: .
clone_size: .
v_call: TRBV5-1
j_call: TRBJ1-1
cdr3_nt: TGCGCCAGCAGCTTGGGACACCCGAACACTGAAGCTTTCTTT
cdr3_aa: CASSLGHPNTEAFF

d_call: TRBD1
clone_size: .
v_call: TRBV28
j_call: TRBJ1-2
cdr3_nt: TGTGCCAGCAGTGTCGCGACAGGGGATGGCTACACCTTC
cdr3_aa: CASSVATGDGYTF

d_call: .
clone_size: .
v_call: TRBV11-3
j_call: TRBJ2-1
cdr3_nt: TGTGCCAGCAGCTCGACCGGGACTGGGAACAATGAGCAGTTCTTC
cdr3_aa: CASSSTGTGNNEQFF

d_call: .
clone_size: once
v_call: TRBV5-5
j_call: TRBJ1-1
cdr3_nt: TGTGCCAGCAGCTTGAGGGGAAACACTGAAGCTTTCTTT
cdr3_aa: CASSLRGNTEAFF

d_call: .
clone_size: .
v_call: TRBV28
j_call: TRBJ2-4
cdr3_nt: TGTGCCAGCAGTTCAAGGACACTACCTTTATCACAGGTCCCCAAAAACATTCAGTACTTC
cdr3_aa: CASSSRTLPLSQVPKNIQYF

d_call: TRBD2
clone_size: .
v_call: TRBV7-9
j_call: TRBJ2-5
cdr3_nt: TGTGCCAGCACCGGGGGGGTGATGTACCAAGAGACCCAGTACTTC
cdr3_aa: CASTGGVMYQETQYF

d_call: TRBD1
clone_size: .
v_call: TRBV5-1
j_call: TRBJ2-2
cdr3_nt: TGCGCCAGCACAACAGGGGGTTCGAACACCGGGGAGCTGTTTTTT
cdr3_aa: CASTTGGSNTGELFF

d_call: .
clone_size: .
v_call: TRBV25-1
j_call: TRBJ1-3
cdr3_nt: TGTGCCAGCAGTGACGGTTTCTCTGGAAACACCATATATTTT
cdr3_aa: CASSDGFSGNTIYF

d_call: .
clone_size: .
v_call: TRBV4-2
j_call: TRBJ1-2
cdr3_nt: TGTGCCAGCAGCCAAGATTCGGACAGAGCTAACTATGGCTACACCTTC
cdr3_aa: CASSQDSDRANYGYTF

d_call: .
clone_size: .
v_call: TRBV7-9
j_call: TRBJ2-3
cdr3_nt: TGTGCCAGCAGCTTCGGTACAGATACGCAGTATTTT
cdr3_aa: CASSFGTDTQYF

d_call: TRBD1
clone_size: .
v_call: TRBV5-1
j_call: TRBJ2-2
cdr3_nt: TGCGCCAGCAGCTGGGACAGGGCCACCGGGGAGCTGTTTTTT
cdr3_aa: CASSWDRATGELFF

d_call: TRBD1
clone_size: .
v_call: TRBV5-1
j_call: TRBJ1-3
cdr3_nt: TGCGCCAGCAGGACAGGGACGAGGGTCTCTGGAAACACCATATATTTT
cdr3_aa: CASRTGTRVSGNTIYF

d_call: .
clone_size: .
v_call: TRBV4-1
j_call: TRBJ2-7
cdr3_nt: TGCGCCAGCAGCCTATTTGGACAGTCCTACGAGCAGTACTTC
cdr3_aa: CASSLFGQSYEQYF

d_call: TRBD2
clone_size: .
v_call: TRBV29-1
j_call: TRBJ2-1
cdr3_nt: TGCAGCGCTCAATCCACTCTAGCGGGAGTTTGGGATGAGCAGTTCTTC
cdr3_aa: CSAQSTLAGVWDEQFF

d_call: TRBD2
clone_size: .
v_call: TRBV27
j_call: TRBJ2-7
cdr3_nt: TGTGCCACTCAATCAATCGGAACTAGCGCCTACGAGCAGTACTTC
cdr3_aa: CATQSIGTSAYEQYF

d_call: TRBD1
clone_size: .
v_call: TRBV4-1
j_call: TRBJ2-5
cdr3_nt: TGCGCCAGCAGCCAAGGGAGGACAGGGCGGCAAGAGACCCAGTACTTC
cdr3_aa: CASSQGRTGRQETQYF

d_call: .
clone_size: .
v_call: TRBV4-1
j_call: TRBJ1-2
cdr3_nt: TGCGCCAGCAGCCAAGGGGGGGTCAGGGCAAGAACTTATGGCTACACCTTC
cdr3_aa: CASSQGGVRARTYGYTF

d_call: .
clone_size: .
v_call: TRBV5-1
j_call: TRBJ2-1
cdr3_nt: TGCGCCAGCGGGGCCGGGAGCTCCTACAATGAGCAGTTCTTC
cdr3_aa: CASGAGSSYNEQFF

d_call: TRBD1
clone_size: .
v_call: TRBV7-9
j_call: TRBJ2-1
cdr3_nt: TGTGCCAGCAGCCCACAGGGGGCGGAGGTGTACAATGAGCAGTTCTTC
cdr3_aa: CASSPQGAEVYNEQFF

d_call: TRBD2
clone_size: .
v_call: TRBV19
j_call: TRBJ2-7
cdr3_nt: TGTGCCAGTAGTATAGCGGGAGGAATTTACGAGCAGTACTTC
cdr3_aa: CASSIAGGIYEQYF

d_call: TRBD1
clone_size: .
v_call: TRBV11-2
j_call: TRBJ1-2
cdr3_nt: TGTGCCAGCAGCTTTCCTACAGGGGGAATGGATGGCTACACCTTC
cdr3_aa: CASSFPTGGMDGYTF

d_call: .
clone_size: .
v_call: TRBV28
j_call: TRBJ2-6
cdr3_nt: TGTGCCAGCAGTTTGTCGGTTTTCGGTGGGAGTGGGGCCAACGTCCTGACTTTC
cdr3_aa: CASSLSVFGGSGANVLTF

d_call: .
clone_size: .
v_call: TRBV7-9
j_call: TRBJ1-1
cdr3_nt: TGTGCCAGCGCCGAGGGGGCTGAAGCTTTCTTT
cdr3_aa: CASAEGAEAFF

d_call: TRBD1
clone_size: .
v_call: TRBV5-8
j_call: TRBJ2-3
cdr3_nt: TGTGCCAGCAGCCCCGCCGGGGCAGGGGGCGCAGATACGCAGTATTTT
cdr3_aa: CASSPAGAGGADTQYF

d_call: .
clone_size: .
v_call: TRBV10-1
j_call: TRBJ2-7
cdr3_nt: TGCGCCAGCAGTACCCCAGAGGTAAAGAGCGAGCAGTACTTC
cdr3_aa: CASSTPEVKSEQYF

d_call: TRBD2
clone_size: .
v_call: TRBV9
j_call: TRBJ2-1
cdr3_nt: TGTGCCAGCAGCGGCGGACTAGCGGGGCCGGGTGAGCAGTTCTTC
cdr3_aa: CASSGGLAGPGEQFF

d_call: .
clone_size: .
v_call: TRBV5-1
j_call: TRBJ1-1
cdr3_nt: TGCGCCAGCAGCCCGGTAGGGGGTATGAACACTGAAGCTTTCTTT
cdr3_aa: CASSPVGGMNTEAFF

d_call: .
clone_size: .
v_call: TRBV15
j_call: TRBJ1-2
cdr3_nt: TGTGCCACCAGCAGAGATGCGGGGGGTGTCGATGGCTACACCTTC
cdr3_aa: CATSRDAGGVDGYTF

d_call: TRBD1
clone_size: .
v_call: TRBV7-8
j_call: TRBJ1-6
cdr3_nt: TGTGCCAGCAGCTTAAGGGACAGGGCAAATTCACCCCTCCACTTT
cdr3_aa: CASSLRDRANSPLHF

d_call: TRBD2
clone_size: .
v_call: TRBV2
j_call: TRBJ2-5
cdr3_nt: TGTGCCAGCAGTGGACTAGCGGTTTCAGGGACCCAGTACTTC
cdr3_aa: CASSGLAVSGTQYF

d_call: .
clone_size: .
v_call: TRBV11-2
j_call: TRBJ2-3
cdr3_nt: TGTGCCAGCAGCCGGGACTTCACAGATACGCAGTATTTT
cdr3_aa: CASSRDFTDTQYF

d_call: TRBD1
clone_size: .
v_call: TRBV7-9
j_call: TRBJ2-2
cdr3_nt: TGTGCCACGTCAGGGGACAGCATTGGGGAGCTGTTTTTT
cdr3_aa: CATSGDSIGELFF

d_call: .
clone_size: .
v_call: TRBV5-8
j_call: TRBJ1-3
cdr3_nt: TGTGCCAGCAGCTTGACGGCAGGGACTGGAAACACCATATATTTT
cdr3_aa: CASSLTAGTGNTIYF

d_call: TRBD1
clone_size: .
v_call: TRBV6-5
j_call: TRBJ2-7
cdr3_nt: TGTGCCAGCAGTTTAGAGACAGGGAGAAGCTCCTACGAGCAGTACTTC
cdr3_aa: CASSLETGRSSYEQYF